This section outlines one TCR beta chain sequence together with its context. What it binds is not known. This PCR relied on a set of 60 Vbeta primers and 13 Jbeta primers. The method was immunoSEQ multiplex PCR; TCRdb's version includes in-frame clones alone and lacks a portion of them. The profile shows some 130,000 clones, roughly four fifths of them singletons. The data were obtained in a study of cytomegalovirus exposure and HLA in healthy donors. Study-level results: The study reported that TCR beta sequences accurately predicted HLA-A and HLA-B alleles in most subjects.

Specimen: PBMCs. This TCR derives from a male donor in good health and CMV-seropositive.

The CDR3 bases are TGTGCCAGCAGCCCGGCAGGGGTCGGGGAGCTGTTTTTT. Its translation is CASSPAGVGELFF. The chain is built from TRBV7-6 and TRBJ2-2; D is perhaps TRBD1 (6 bases). V shed 5 bases and J shed 7 bases, with 11 bases lying between them. Germline V lookup: CDR1 SGHVS, CDR2 FNYEAQ. The CDR3 length is 13 residues.